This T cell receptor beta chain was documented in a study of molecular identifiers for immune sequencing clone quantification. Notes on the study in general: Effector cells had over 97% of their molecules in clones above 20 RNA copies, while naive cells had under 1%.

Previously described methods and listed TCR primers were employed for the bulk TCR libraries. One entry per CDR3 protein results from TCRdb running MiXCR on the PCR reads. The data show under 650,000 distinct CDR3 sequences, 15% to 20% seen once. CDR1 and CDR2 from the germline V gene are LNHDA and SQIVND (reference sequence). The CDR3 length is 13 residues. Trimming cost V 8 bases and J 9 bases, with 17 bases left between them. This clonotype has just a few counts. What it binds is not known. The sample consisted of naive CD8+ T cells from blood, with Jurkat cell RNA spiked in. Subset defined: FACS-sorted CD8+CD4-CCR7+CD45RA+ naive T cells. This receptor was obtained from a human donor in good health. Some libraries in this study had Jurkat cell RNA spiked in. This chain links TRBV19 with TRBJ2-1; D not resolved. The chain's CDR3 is CASFNDGMGEQFF. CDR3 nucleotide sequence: TGTGCCAGTTTCAATGACGGCATGGGTGAGCAGTTCTTC.